This entry lists 3 T cell receptor beta chains sequenced from one sample in a study of blood T cell repertoires in COVID-19. TCRdb's table, derived via immunoSEQ multiplex PCR, lists solely in-frame clones and lacks some. The top ten clones hold over 3.5% of a sample with about 290,000 clones, just under 85% of them seen once. The source material was peripheral blood. The receptors come from a woman between 50 and 59 years old with active or convalescent COVID-19.

The chain employs TRBV14 and TRBJ2-7, with a tentative D call TRBD2 (5 bases). CDR1 and CDR2 from the germline V gene are SGHDN and FVKESK. V was clipped by 1 base and J by 7 bases, with 11 bases between them. This CDR3 is built from 13 residues. The chain's CDR3 is CASSQGTRSEQYF. The CDR3 DNA is TGTGCCAGCAGCCAAGGCACTAGGAGTGAGCAGTACTTC.

This clone was observed a handful of times. This chain connects TRBV3-1 (or the pseudogene TRBV3-2) to TRBJ1-2; D gene uncertain. CDR3 length: 16 residues. Germline V gene lookup returns CDR1 LGHDT and CDR2 YNNKEL (reference sequence). Trimming took off 4 bases at V and 7 bases at J, with 22 bases between the two ends. In nucleotides, the CDR3 is TGTGCCAGCAGCCTTGGTTTCGGAGGGCGGGAGAGTGGCTACACCTTC. Its protein is CASSLGFGGRESGYTF.

This clone was seen a single time. The CDR3 loop is CASSLTGTGGTEAFF. The DNA for the CDR3 is TGTGCCAGCAGCTTAACCGGGACAGGGGGCACTGAAGCTTTCTTT. The chain has TRBV7-2 and TRBJ1-1; 11 positions match TRBD1. CDR1 is SGHTA, CDR2 FQGNSA, per germline. V was pared by 2 bases and J by 4 bases, with 3 bases of the junction left unmatched. The CDR3 has 15 amino acids.